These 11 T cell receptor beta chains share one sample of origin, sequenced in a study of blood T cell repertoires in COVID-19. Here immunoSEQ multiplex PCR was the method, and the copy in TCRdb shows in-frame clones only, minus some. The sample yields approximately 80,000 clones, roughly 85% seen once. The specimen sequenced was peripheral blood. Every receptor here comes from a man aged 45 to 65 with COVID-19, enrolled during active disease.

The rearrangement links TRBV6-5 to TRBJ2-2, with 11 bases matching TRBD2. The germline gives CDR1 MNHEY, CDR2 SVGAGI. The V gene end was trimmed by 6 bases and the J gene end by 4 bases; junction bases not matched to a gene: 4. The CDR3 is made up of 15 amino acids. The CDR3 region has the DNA TGTGCCAGCAGGGGGACTAGCGGAATCACCGGGGAGCTGTTTTTT. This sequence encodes CASRGTSGITGELFF.

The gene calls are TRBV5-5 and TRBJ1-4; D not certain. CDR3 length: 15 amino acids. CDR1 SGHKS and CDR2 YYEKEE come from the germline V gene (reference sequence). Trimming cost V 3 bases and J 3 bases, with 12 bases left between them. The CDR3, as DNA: TGTGCCAGCAGCTCCTTTTTCGACTCTAATGAAAAACTGTTTTTT. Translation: CASSSFFDSNEKLFF.

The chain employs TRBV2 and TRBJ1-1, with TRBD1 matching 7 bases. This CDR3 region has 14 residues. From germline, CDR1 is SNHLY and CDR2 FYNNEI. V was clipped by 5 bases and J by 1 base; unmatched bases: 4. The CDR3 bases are TGTGCCAGCAGTCGTTACAGGGGGAACACTGAAGCTTTCTTT. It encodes CASSRYRGNTEAFF.

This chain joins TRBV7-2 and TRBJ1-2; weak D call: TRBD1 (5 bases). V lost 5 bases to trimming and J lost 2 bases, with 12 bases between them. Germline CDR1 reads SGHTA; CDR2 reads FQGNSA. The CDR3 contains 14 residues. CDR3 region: CASSRATDNYGYTF. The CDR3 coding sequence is TGTGCCAGCAGCAGAGCGACAGACAACTATGGCTACACCTTC.

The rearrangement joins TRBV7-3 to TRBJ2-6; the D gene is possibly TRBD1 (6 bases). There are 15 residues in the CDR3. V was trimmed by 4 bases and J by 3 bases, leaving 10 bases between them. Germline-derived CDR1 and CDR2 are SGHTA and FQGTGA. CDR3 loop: CASSSNRVGANVLTF. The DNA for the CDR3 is TGTGCCAGCAGCTCAAACAGGGTTGGGGCCAACGTCCTGACTTTC. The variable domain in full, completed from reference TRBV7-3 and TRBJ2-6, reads GAGVSQTPSNKVTEKGKYVELRCDPISGHTALYWYRQSLGQGPEFLIYFQGTGAADDSGLPNDRFFAVRPEGSVSTLKIQRTERGDSAVYLCASSSNRVGANVLTFGAGSRLTVL.

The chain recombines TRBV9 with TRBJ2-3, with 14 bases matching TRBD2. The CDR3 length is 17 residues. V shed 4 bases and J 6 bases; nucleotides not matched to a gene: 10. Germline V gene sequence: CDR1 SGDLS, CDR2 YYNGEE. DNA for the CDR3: TGTGCCAGCAGCCTTGGGACTAGCGGGAGTGTTTTGGATACGCAGTATTTT. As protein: CASSLGTSGSVLDTQYF.

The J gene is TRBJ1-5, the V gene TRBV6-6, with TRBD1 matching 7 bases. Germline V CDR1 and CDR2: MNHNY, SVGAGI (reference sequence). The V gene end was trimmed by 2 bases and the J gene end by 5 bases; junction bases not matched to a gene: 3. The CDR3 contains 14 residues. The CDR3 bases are TGTGCCAGCAGTTACAAGGGGGCTCATCAGCCCCAGCATTTT. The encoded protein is CASSYKGAHQPQHF.

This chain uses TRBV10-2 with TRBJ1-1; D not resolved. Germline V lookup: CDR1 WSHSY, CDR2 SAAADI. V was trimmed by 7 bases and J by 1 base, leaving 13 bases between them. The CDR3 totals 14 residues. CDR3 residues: CASTPLVGNTEAFF. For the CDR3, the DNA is TGCGCCAGCACCCCATTGGTCGGGAACACTGAAGCTTTCTTT.

The CDR3 loop is CASSGFSGRNYNEQFF. The CDR3 DNA is TGTGCCAGCAGCGGATTTAGCGGGAGAAACTACAATGAGCAGTTCTTC. The rearrangement joins TRBV9 to TRBJ2-1; TRBD2 matches at 9 bases. With 3 bases clipped from V and 3 bases from J, the junction kept 7 bases outside the gene matches. CDR3 length: 16 residues. CDR1 and CDR2 from the germline V gene are SGDLS and YYNGEE.

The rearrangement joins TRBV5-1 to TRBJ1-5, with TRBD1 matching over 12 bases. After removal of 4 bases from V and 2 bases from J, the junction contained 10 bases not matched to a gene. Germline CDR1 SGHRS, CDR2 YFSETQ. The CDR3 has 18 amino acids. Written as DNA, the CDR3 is TGCGCCAGCAGCCCGGGACAGGGGGCCTTTTCGGGCAATCAGCCCCAGCATTTT. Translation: CASSPGQGAFSGNQPQHF.

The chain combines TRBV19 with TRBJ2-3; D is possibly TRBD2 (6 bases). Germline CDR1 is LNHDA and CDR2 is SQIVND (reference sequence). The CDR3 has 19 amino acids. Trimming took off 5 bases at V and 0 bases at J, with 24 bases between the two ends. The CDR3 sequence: CASSLLGVAGRSSTDTQYF. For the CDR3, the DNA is TGTGCCAGTAGTCTTCTCGGTGTCGCAGGGAGGTCCAGCACAGATACGCAGTATTTT.